Below, 16 T cell receptor beta chains from the same sample are listed, as sequenced in a study of blood T cell repertoires in COVID-19 (TCRdb year 2020). Libraries were prepared through the immunoSEQ multiplex PCR assay. TCRdb's version of the immuneACCESS table is confined to in-frame rearrangements and falls short of the full clone set. An unresolved V gene accounts for under half of the shortfall where checked; the remainder is of unknown origin. A total of roughly 150,000 clones appear in this sample, roughly 77% of them only once. 4.2% of the sample is taken by the ten largest. The sequenced material came from peripheral blood. The receptor set was obtained from a man in his sixties with acute or convalescent COVID-19.

The rearrangement uses TRBV6-5 and TRBJ2-7, with D maybe TRBD2 (5 bases). Germline CDR1 MNHEY, CDR2 SVGAGI. The ends were cut back, 4 bases at V and 5 bases at J, with 15 bases in the middle. The CDR3 extends over 14 amino acids. The CDR3 loop reads CASSSWSLGDEQYF. CDR3 sequence (DNA): TGTGCCAGCAGTTCCTGGTCCCTCGGGGACGAGCAGTACTTC.

The chain recombines TRBV2 with TRBJ2-3; the D is unclear. The CDR3 runs 12 residues. Trimming took 3 bases from V and 2 from J, leaving 3 bases between them. CDR1 is SNHLY and CDR2 is FYNNEI in the germline V gene. The CDR3 bases are TGTGCCAGCAGTGACCTCACAGATACGCAGTATTTT. As protein: CASSDLTDTQYF.

A single count supports this clone. The V and J genes are TRBV7-9 and TRBJ2-5; perhaps TRBD2 as D (6 bases). Trimming stripped 3 bases from V and 2 bases from J, with 13 bases between. CDR1 is SEHNR and CDR2 is FQNEAQ in the germline V gene (reference sequence). The CDR3 runs to 15 residues. CDR3 bases: TGTGCCAGCAGCTTCCCCGGGACTGTGCAAGAGACCCAGTACTTC. Its translation is CASSFPGTVQETQYF.

The rearrangement links TRBV5-4 to TRBJ2-7, with 7 bases lining up with TRBD1. Germline V gene data show CDR1 as SGHNT and CDR2 as YYREEE (reference sequence). The J segment lost 6 bases and the V segment lost 4 bases, leaving 10 bases of the junction unmatched. CDR3 size: 14 residues. This CDR3 reads CASSQQGESGEQYF. The CDR3 DNA is TGTGCCAGCAGCCAGCAGGGGGAGTCGGGCGAGCAGTACTTC.

The genes are TRBV6-5 and TRBJ2-7, with D perhaps matching TRBD2 (6 bases). This CDR3 spans 15 amino acids. Germline loops: CDR1 MNHEY, CDR2 SVGAGI. V dropped 6 bases and J dropped 7 bases, with 22 bases sitting between them. CDR3 DNA: TGTGCCAGCAGGCCCCAGCAGGGCGGGGTTAGGGAGCAGTACTTC. Its protein is CASRPQQGGVREQYF.

V gene TRBV27 combines with J gene TRBJ2-1; 11 nucleotides line up with TRBD2. In germline, CDR1 is MNHEY, CDR2 SMNVEV (reference sequence). Unmatched junction bases numbered 3, after V lost 3 bases and J lost 2 bases. The CDR3 loop spans 16 amino acids. Here the CDR3 DNA reads TGTGCCAGCAGTTTGGTTAGCGGGAGGGCCTACAATGAGCAGTTCTTC. The encoded protein is CASSLVSGRAYNEQFF.

V and J are TRBV7-8 and TRBJ2-6, with a weak D call TRBD2 (5 bases). Germline CDR1 is SGHVS and CDR2 is FQNEAQ. The length of the CDR3 is 16 residues. Trimming left V 5 bases short and J 1 base short, with 12 bases between. CDR3 loop: CASSNIGVSGANVLTF. The CDR3 coding sequence is TGTGCCAGCAGCAATATCGGGGTTTCTGGGGCCAACGTCCTGACTTTC.

The chain combines TRBV12-3 or TRBV12-4 with TRBJ2-3, with D possibly being TRBD2 (6 bases). The V gene lost 6 bases and the J gene lost 5 bases, with 9 bases spanning the gap. This CDR3 has 12 residues. The CDR3, as DNA: TGTGCCAGCAGCCGACTAGAAGATACGCAGTATTTT. Amino acids: CASSRLEDTQYF.

This clone has only a few counts. The chain combines TRBV7-6 with TRBJ2-3; D unclear. Per the germline V gene, CDR1 is SGHVS and CDR2 is FNYEAQ. CDR3 length equals 16 residues. Trimming shortened V by 1 base and J by 2 bases, and 13 bases separated the two germline ends. CDR3 region: CASSLVGGPSTDTQYF. CDR3 nucleotide sequence: TGTGCCAGCAGCTTAGTTGGCGGTCCCTCCACAGATACGCAGTATTTT.

V and J are TRBV12-5 and TRBJ2-2; 7 bases fit TRBD2. CDR3 size: 15 residues. The V gene's germline CDR1 is LGHNT and CDR2 FRNRAP. V trimming: 3 bases; J trimming: 4 bases; junction bases outside the gene matches: 5. The CDR3 sequence is CASGFGGSGTGELFF. Here the CDR3 DNA reads TGTGCTAGTGGTTTTGGCGGGAGTGGCACCGGGGAGCTGTTTTTT. Using reference TRBV12-5 and TRBJ2-2 for the parts outside the CDR3, the full variable domain is DARVTQTPRHKVTEMGQEVTMRCQPILGHNTVFWYRQTMMQGLELLAYFRNRAPLDDSGMPKDRFSAEMPDATLATLKIQPSEPRDSAVYFCASGFGGSGTGELFFGEGSRLTVL.

J is TRBJ2-1 and V is TRBV3-1 (or the pseudogene TRBV3-2); D is possibly TRBD2 (5 bases). Germline CDR1 and CDR2: LGHDT and YNNKEL (reference sequence). The CDR3 is 16 amino acids. Trimming removed 2 bases at V and 0 bases at J, with 11 bases between. The chain's CDR3 is CASSQSGWSSYNEQFF. CDR3 bases: TGTGCCAGCAGCCAAAGCGGATGGAGCTCCTACAATGAGCAGTTCTTC.

The V and J genes are TRBV9 and TRBJ2-5, with 10 bases fitting TRBD2. CDR1 and CDR2 from the germline V gene are SGDLS and YYNGEE. The CDR3 contains 14 residues. V shed 4 bases, J shed 4 bases, and the junction held 4 bases outside the gene matches. The chain's CDR3 is CASSPRLAGETQYF. CDR3 DNA sequence: TGTGCCAGCAGCCCTCGACTAGCGGGAGAGACCCAGTACTTC.

V usage is TRBV10-1 and J usage is TRBJ2-6; 7 bases align to TRBD1. J gave up 1 base and V 2 bases, and 11 bases lay outside the gene matches. The CDR3 consists of 19 residues. Germline loops: CDR1 WNHNN, CDR2 SYGVQD (reference sequence). CDR3 in DNA: TGCGCCAGCAGTGAGGTTAACAGGGGAGCTTCGTCTGGGGCCAACGTCCTGACTTTC. Translating gives CASSEVNRGASSGANVLTF.

This clone was picked up many times. This chain uses TRBV4-2 with TRBJ2-7; D may be TRBD1 (5 bases). The CDR3 extends over 12 amino acids. Trimming took 0 bases from V and 7 from J, leaving 7 bases between them. The germline V gene encodes CDR1 LGHNA and CDR2 YNFKEQ. The CDR3 loop reads CASSQDRVEQYF. CDR3 in DNA: TGTGCCAGCAGCCAAGACAGGGTTGAGCAGTACTTC.

The rearrangement links TRBV28 to TRBJ2-5, with 9 bases matching TRBD1. Germline trimming cut 4 bases from V and 2 bases from J; bases unmatched to any gene: 5. The germline V gene has CDR1 MDHEN and CDR2 SYDVKM. CDR3 length: 15 amino acids. CDR3 sequence reads: CASSSPGTGQETQYF. The CDR3 DNA reads as TGTGCCAGCAGTTCACCCGGGACAGGGCAAGAGACCCAGTACTTC.

This clone was seen once. The genes are TRBV19 and TRBJ2-1, with TRBD2 matching over 10 bases. V lost 3 bases and J lost 10; bases outside the gene matches: 9. This CDR3 has 15 amino acids. Germline V gene data show CDR1 as LNHDA and CDR2 as SQIVND (reference sequence). The CDR3 sequence: CASSIRAGGPREQFF. The DNA for the CDR3 is TGTGCCAGTAGTATCCGAGCGGGAGGGCCCCGCGAGCAGTTCTTC.